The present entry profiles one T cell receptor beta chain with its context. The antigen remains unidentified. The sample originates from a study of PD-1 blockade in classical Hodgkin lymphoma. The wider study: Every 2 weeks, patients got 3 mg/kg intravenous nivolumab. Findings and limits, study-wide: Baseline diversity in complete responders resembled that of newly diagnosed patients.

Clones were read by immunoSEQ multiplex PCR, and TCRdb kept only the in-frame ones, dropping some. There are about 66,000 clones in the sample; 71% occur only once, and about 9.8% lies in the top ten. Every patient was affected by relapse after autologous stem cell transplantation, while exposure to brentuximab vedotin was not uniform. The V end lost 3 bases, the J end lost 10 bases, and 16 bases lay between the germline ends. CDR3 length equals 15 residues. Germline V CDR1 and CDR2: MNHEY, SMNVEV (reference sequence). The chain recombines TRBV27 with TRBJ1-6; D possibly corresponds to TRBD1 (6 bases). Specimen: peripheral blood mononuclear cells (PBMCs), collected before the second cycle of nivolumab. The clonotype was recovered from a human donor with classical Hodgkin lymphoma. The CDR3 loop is CASSLTGGQGSPLHF. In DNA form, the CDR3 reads TGTGCCAGCAGTTTGACCGGGGGGCAGGGATCACCCCTCCACTTT.